These T cell receptor beta chains were read from a single sample in a study of T cell responses to AZD1222 COVID-19 vaccine. Profiling relied on immunoSEQ multiplex PCR, and the TCRdb table lists in-frame clones only, not all of them. The repertoire holds about 99,000 clones, with about 89% as singletons. The sequencing used peripheral blood, collected 28 days after the second AZD1222 dose. The receptors derive from an adult who received the AZD1222 COVID-19 vaccine. Both conserved end residues are part of each CDR3. The order of the fields is J gene, clone size, D gene, V gene, CDR3 DNA, CDR3 protein. D genes are given only for firm matches. For some rows the clone size is stated as once, few or many, or as a class when expanded; others skip it.

>TRBJ2-2|.|.|TRBV4-1
TGCGCCAGCAGCCCCCCTCAACAGGGGGAGCTGTTTTTT
CASSPPQQGELFF
>TRBJ1-3|once|.|TRBV7-2
TGTGCCAGCAGCTTGGGGCCGGGGGCCAGATCTGGAAACACCATATATTTT
CASSLGPGARSGNTIYF
>TRBJ1-2|.|.|TRBV9
TGTGCCAGCAGCGTACTGGACGCAGCTAACTATGGCTACACCTTC
CASSVLDAANYGYTF
>TRBJ1-2|.|.|TRBV28
TGTGCCAGCAGTGGGGTGGACAGTCTCTATGGCTACACCTTC
CASSGVDSLYGYTF
>TRBJ2-1|.|TRBD2|TRBV2
TGTGCCAGCAGGGACCGGACTAGCGGGGGATACAATGAGCAGTTCTTC
CASRDRTSGGYNEQFF
>TRBJ2-3|.|.|TRBV14
TGTGCCAGCAGCCAAGACAGCCGGGTCGGGGCAGATACGCAGTATTTT
CASSQDSRVGADTQYF
>TRBJ1-5|.|TRBD1|TRBV19
TGTGCCAGTACTGACAGGGGCGGCAATCAGCCCCAGCATTTT
CASTDRGGNQPQHF
>TRBJ2-2|.|.|TRBV7-3
TGTGCCAGCAGCCCAGCGGAGCTCACCGGGGAGCTGTTTTTT
CASSPAELTGELFF
>TRBJ1-2|.|TRBD1|TRBV4-2
TGTGCCAGCAGCCAAGAGCCCCGAACCGGGACAGGGGGCGTAGGAGGCTACACCTTC
CASSQEPRTGTGGVGGYTF
>TRBJ1-4|.|.|TRBV13
TGTGCCAGCAGCTCCGGGCCGGGACCCTTGAGGGAAAAACTGTTTTTT
CASSSGPGPLREKLFF
>TRBJ1-1|.|.|TRBV19
TGTGCCAGTAGTACCCAGGCACAGAACACTGAAGCTTTCTTT
CASSTQAQNTEAFF
>TRBJ1-1|.|.|TRBV7-6
TGTGCCAGCAGCTTGACAGCTAACACTGAAGCTTTCTTT
CASSLTANTEAFF
>TRBJ1-5|.|TRBD1|TRBV15
TGTGCCACCAGCCCACTGACAGGGGGCGAAAATCAGCCCCAGCATTTT
CATSPLTGGENQPQHF
>TRBJ1-1|.|.|TRBV15
TGTGCCACCAGAGCTTCCTCGGGGAACACTGAAGCTTTCTTT
CATRASSGNTEAFF
>TRBJ1-2|.|.|TRBV9
TGTGCCAGCTTTGGGGGGGCCCAGAGACCCTATGGCTACACCTTC
CASFGGAQRPYGYTF
>TRBJ1-5|.|.|TRBV3-1/TRBV3-2
TGTGCCAGCAGCCCATCGCGGGCCAGCAATCAGCCCCAGCATTTT
CASSPSRASNQPQHF
>TRBJ1-2|.|TRBD1|TRBV28
TGTGCCAGCAGGCCAACAGGGGCCTATGGCTACACCTTC
CASRPTGAYGYTF